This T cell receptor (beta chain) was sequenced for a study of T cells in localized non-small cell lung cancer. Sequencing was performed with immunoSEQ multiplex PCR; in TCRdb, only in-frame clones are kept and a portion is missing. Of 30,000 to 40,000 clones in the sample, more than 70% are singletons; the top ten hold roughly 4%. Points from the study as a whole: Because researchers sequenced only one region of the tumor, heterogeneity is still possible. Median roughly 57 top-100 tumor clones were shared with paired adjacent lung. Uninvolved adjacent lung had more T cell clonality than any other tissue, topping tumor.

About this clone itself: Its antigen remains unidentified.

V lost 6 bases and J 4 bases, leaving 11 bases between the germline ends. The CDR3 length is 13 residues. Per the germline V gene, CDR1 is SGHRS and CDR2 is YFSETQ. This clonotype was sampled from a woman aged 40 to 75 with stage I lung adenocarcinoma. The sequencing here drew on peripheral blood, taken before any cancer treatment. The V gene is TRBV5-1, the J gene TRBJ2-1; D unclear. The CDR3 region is CASTQDGYNEQFF. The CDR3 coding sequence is TGCGCCAGCACTCAGGACGGGTACAATGAGCAGTTCTTC. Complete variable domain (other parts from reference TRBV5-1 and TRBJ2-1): KAGVTQTPRYLIKTRGQQVTLSCSPISGHRSVSWYQQTPGQGLQFLFEYFSETQRNKGNFPGRFSGRQFSNSRSEMNVSTLELGDSALYLCASTQDGYNEQFFGPGTRLTVL.